These T cell receptor beta chains were read from a single sample in a study of shared clonotypes between healthy human individuals. Assay used: immunoSEQ multiplex PCR; TCRdb lists only in-frame clones, some missing. The repertoire holds more than 2 million clones, with roughly 94% as singletons. The sample was naive CD8+ T cells sorted from blood. All receptors come from a man aged 18 to 29 in good health. CDR3s include the opening cysteine and the closing phenylalanine or tryptophan. Fields, in order: clone size, V gene, D gene, J gene, CDR3 DNA, CDR3 protein. The D gene is left open where the match is weak. Some rows mark clone size as missing; the rest say once, few, many or name a class of expanded clone.

NA	TRBV2	TRBD1	TRBJ2-1	TGTGCCAGCAGTGAAGGGACAGGGTTGTACTACAATGAGCAGTTCTTC	CASSEGTGLYYNEQFF
NA	TRBV9	NA	TRBJ1-5	TGTGCCAGCAGCGTAGACTTGGCAGAGGGCCAGCCCCAGCATTTT	CASSVDLAEGQPQHF
NA	TRBV4-3	NA	TRBJ2-7	TGCGCCAGCAGCCAAGAAGCCTCGACTGGCTACGAGCAGTACTTC	CASSQEASTGYEQYF
NA	TRBV6-5	TRBD2	TRBJ2-5	TGTGCCAGCAGTTCTACCCTGACTAGCGGACAAGAGACCCAGTACTTC	CASSSTLTSGQETQYF
NA	TRBV19	TRBD1	TRBJ2-7	TGTGCCAGTAGTGCCCCGGGACAGGGACTCTACGAGCAGTACTTC	CASSAPGQGLYEQYF
NA	TRBV27	TRBD1	TRBJ1-6	TGTGCCAGCAGTCTCATATCAGGGGGGGACGGGAATAATTCACCCCTCCACTTT	CASSLISGGDGNNSPLHF
NA	TRBV19	NA	TRBJ1-5	TGTGCCAGTAGTATATTGGCGGGGATGCGCAATCAGCCCCAGCATTTT	CASSILAGMRNQPQHF
NA	TRBV7-9	TRBD1	TRBJ2-3	TGTGCCAGCAGCCTCCGCGGGACAGGGGTCGATTTAAGCACAGATACGCAGTATTTT	CASSLRGTGVDLSTDTQYF
once	TRBV5-4	NA	TRBJ1-2	TGTGCCAGCAGCTCTTCGGGCGAAGGGTTGTACTATGGCTACACCTTC	CASSSSGEGLYYGYTF
NA	TRBV7-2	TRBD2	TRBJ2-7	TGTGCCAGCCGACCGACTAGCGGGGGATACGAGCAGTACTTC	CASRPTSGGYEQYF
NA	TRBV27	NA	TRBJ2-1	TGTGCCAGCAGTTTGAGACCTAGTCGGCCAATGAAGCAGTTCTTC	CASSLRPSRPMKQFF
NA	TRBV13	NA	TRBJ1-6	TGTGCCAGCAGCTTAGGGGGATATAATTCACCCCTCCACTTT	CASSLGGYNSPLHF
NA	TRBV7-2	NA	TRBJ1-1	TGTGCCAGCAGCTTAGTCGGGGGGAGCACTGAAGCTTTCTTT	CASSLVGGSTEAFF
NA	TRBV6-5	NA	TRBJ2-5	TGTGCCAGCAGTTACAGAGCGGATCAAGAGACCCAGTACTTC	CASSYRADQETQYF
NA	TRBV30	NA	TRBJ1-6	TGTGCCTGGAGTGTTCAGGGCGGCAATTCACCCCTCCACTTT	CAWSVQGGNSPLHF
NA	TRBV27	NA	TRBJ2-7	TGTGCCAGCAGCCCCCCGGACAGCCCCGAGCAGTACTTC	CASSPPDSPEQYF
NA	TRBV7-9	NA	TRBJ2-7	TGTGCCAGCAGCCCTGGGATCAGTGTCGAATACGAGCAGTACTTC	CASSPGISVEYEQYF
NA	TRBV28	NA	TRBJ2-4	TGTGCCAGCAGAACTAACAGGGTGGATGGCAAAAACATTCAGTACTTC	CASRTNRVDGKNIQYF
NA	TRBV7-2	NA	TRBJ2-6	TGTGCCAGCAGCTTGCTCCAGTTCTCTGGGGCCAACGTCCTGACTTTC	CASSLLQFSGANVLTF
NA	TRBV7-6	NA	TRBJ2-1	TGTGCCAGCAGCCCCTCCAGCGAGCAGTTCTTC	CASSPSSEQFF
NA	TRBV7-6	NA	TRBJ2-1	TGTGCCAGCAGCTTAGGAACCATCTCCTACAATGAGCAGTTCTTC	CASSLGTISYNEQFF
NA	TRBV27	TRBD2	TRBJ2-2	TGTGCCAGCAGTTCCCTAGCGGGACTTAACACCGGGGAGCTGTTTTTT	CASSSLAGLNTGELFF
NA	TRBV13	NA	TRBJ1-3	TGTGCCAGCAGCTCAGGGGTTGTCTATGGAAACACCATATATTTT	CASSSGVVYGNTIYF
NA	TRBV10-3	TRBD2	TRBJ2-7	TGTGCCATCAGTGGCCGACTAGCGGGGGCCCCAGGAGGCGAGCAGTACTTC	CAISGRLAGAPGGEQYF
once	TRBV14	NA	TRBJ1-5	TGTGCCAGCAGCCAAGGAGAAGGCAATCAGCCCCAGCATTTT	CASSQGEGNQPQHF
NA	TRBV9	NA	TRBJ1-4	TGTGCCAGCAGCGAGGGGTCTAATGAAAAACTGTTTTTT	CASSEGSNEKLFF
NA	TRBV29-1	TRBD2	TRBJ2-1	TGCAGCGTTGAAGGTTTAATCGACAGCGGGAATCCCTACAATGAGCAGTTCTTC	CSVEGLIDSGNPYNEQFF
NA	TRBV11-2	NA	TRBJ1-1	TGTGCCAGCAGCTTAGTCGGGGACATGAACACTGAAGCTTTCTTT	CASSLVGDMNTEAFF
NA	TRBV6-6	TRBD1	TRBJ2-4	TGTGCCAGCAGCCAGACAGGGGGATTTAAAAACATTCAGTACTTC	CASSQTGGFKNIQYF
NA	TRBV28	NA	TRBJ2-7	TGTGCCAGCAGTTCACCCCAGGAGGTGCTCTCCTCCTACGAGCAGTACTTC	CASSSPQEVLSSYEQYF
NA	TRBV4-1	NA	TRBJ1-1	TGCGCCAGCAGCCAAGACTTCACAGCCACTGAAGCTTTCTTT	CASSQDFTATEAFF
NA	TRBV27	NA	TRBJ1-5	TGTGCCAGCAGTTTATATTGGACAGAAGGGCCAGCCGGCAATCAGCCCCAGCATTTT	CASSLYWTEGPAGNQPQHF
NA	TRBV4-2	TRBD2	TRBJ2-1	TGTGCCAGCAGCCAAGGCCCGTGGGCGGGAGGGGAGCGCGGAACCTACAATGAGCAGTTCTTC	CASSQGPWAGGERGTYNEQFF
NA	TRBV28	NA	TRBJ1-6	TGTGCCAGCAGTGGACCCGGGGTCCTGCATTCACCCCTCCACTTT	CASSGPGVLHSPLHF
NA	TRBV9	NA	TRBJ1-2	TGTGCCAGCAGCGTACACCCCACAGGGTTGAATGGCTACACCTTC	CASSVHPTGLNGYTF
few	TRBV27	NA	TRBJ1-2	TGTGCCAGCAGTTTAACCAGCAACACGGTGAACTATGGCTACACCTTC	CASSLTSNTVNYGYTF
NA	TRBV7-8	TRBD2	TRBJ2-1	TGTGCCAGCAGGAGGACTAGCGGGCTAGCTTATATTGAGCAGTTCTTC	CASRRTSGLAYIEQFF
NA	TRBV5-1	TRBD2	TRBJ2-1	TGCGCCAGCAGCTTACTGAACTCCGGGACTAGCGGGTTCCACAATGAGCAGTTCTTC	CASSLLNSGTSGFHNEQFF
NA	TRBV19	NA	TRBJ2-1	TGTGCCAGTAGTATAGATCAGTGGGGAAGCTCCTACAATGAGCAGTTCTTC	CASSIDQWGSSYNEQFF
NA	TRBV4-1	NA	TRBJ1-5	TGCGCCAGCAGCCAAGAAAAACTTAATCAGCCCCAGCATTTT	CASSQEKLNQPQHF
NA	TRBV19	TRBD1	TRBJ1-5	TGTGCCAGCAGACAGGGGGAGAGCAATCAGCCCCAGCATTTT	CASRQGESNQPQHF
NA	TRBV6-5	TRBD2	TRBJ2-2	TGTGCCAGCAGTTATCTAGCGGGGGGGAGTGCCGGGGAGCTGTTTTTT	CASSYLAGGSAGELFF
NA	TRBV27	NA	TRBJ2-6	TGTGCCAGCAGTTTCGTGGGGGGTGGGGCCAACGTCCTGACTTTC	CASSFVGGGANVLTF
NA	TRBV4-2	TRBD1	TRBJ1-6	TGTGCCAGCAGCCAAGAGAGCGGGACAGGCGCAAATTCACCCCTCCACTTT	CASSQESGTGANSPLHF
NA	TRBV7-9	NA	TRBJ2-4	TGTGCCAGCAGCCCTAAAGCAGTACGGGGCATTCAGTACTTC	CASSPKAVRGIQYF
NA	TRBV5-5	TRBD2	TRBJ2-7	TGTGCCAGCAGTTTAGCGGGCCCCAGCTCCTACGAGCAGTACTTC	CASSLAGPSSYEQYF
NA	TRBV27	TRBD2	TRBJ2-7	TGTGCCAGCAGCCCAGCGGGAGCTTTCGAGCAGTACTTC	CASSPAGAFEQYF
NA	TRBV6-5	NA	TRBJ2-1	TGTGCCAGCAGTTACTCGTTCGGGGACGAATACAATGAGCAGTTCTTC	CASSYSFGDEYNEQFF
NA	TRBV2	NA	TRBJ2-7	TGTGCCGTCGTTCAGCGAGTACAGGCCGGGAACGAGCAGTACTTC	CAVVQRVQAGNEQYF
few	TRBV7-9	NA	TRBJ2-7	TGTGCCAGCAGCTTCTCGACAGAGACCTACGAGCAGTACTTC	CASSFSTETYEQYF
NA	TRBV4-1	NA	TRBJ2-7	TGCGCCAGCAGCCAAGTGACAGAATCCTACGAGCAGTACTTC	CASSQVTESYEQYF
NA	TRBV15	NA	TRBJ2-7	TGTGCCACCAGGGGCCCCCAGCGGGACGAGCAGTACTTC	CATRGPQRDEQYF
NA	TRBV9	NA	TRBJ2-6	TGTGCCAGCACCGACTCTGGGGCCAACGTCCTGACTTTC	CASTDSGANVLTF
NA	TRBV28	NA	TRBJ1-5	TGTGCCAGCAGCCTTCGGGCGCGATGGGGGATCAGCAATCAGCCCCAGCATTTT	CASSLRARWGISNQPQHF
NA	TRBV5-1	NA	TRBJ2-7	TGCGCCAGCAGCTTGGGGACCACCTCCTACGAGCAGTACTTC	CASSLGTTSYEQYF